These 10 T cell receptor beta chains share one sample of origin, sequenced in a study of blood T cell repertoires in COVID-19. Data came from immunoSEQ multiplex PCR; TCRdb stores just in-frame clones and leaves some out. Of about 100,000 clones listed, about 84% were seen once; the top ten hold 4.4%. The sample taken for sequencing was peripheral blood. The receptor source for this set is a man in his fifties or sixties with acute or convalescent COVID-19.

The V call is TRBV5-1, the J call TRBJ2-7; tentative D call: TRBD1 (6 bases). The CDR3 runs 14 residues. V was clipped by 0 bases and J by 9 bases, with 16 bases between them. Germline V CDR1 and CDR2: SGHRS, YFSETQ. DNA for the CDR3: TGCGCCAGCAGCTTGGAGGACAGTCGGTTGGGGCAGTACTTC. It yields the protein CASSLEDSRLGQYF.

This clone came up once. The chain recombines TRBV7-3 with TRBJ2-1; the D gene is possibly TRBD2 (5 bases). The V and J ends lost 8 bases and 2 bases respectively, with 13 bases between them. The germline V gene encodes CDR1 SGHTA and CDR2 FQGTGA. This CDR3 contains 14 residues. Here the CDR3 reads CASQSGNTYNEQFF. Here the CDR3 DNA reads TGTGCCAGCCAGTCGGGGAATACCTACAATGAGCAGTTCTTC.

The chain recombines TRBV11-2 with TRBJ2-7; D remains ambiguous. The V gene lost 3 bases and the J gene lost 2 bases, with 8 bases spanning the gap. The germline gives CDR1 SGHAT, CDR2 FQNNGV. There are 13 residues in the CDR3. DNA of the CDR3: TGTGCCAGCAGCTTCAGTCCCCCCTACGAGCAGTACTTC. Encoded protein: CASSFSPPYEQYF.

The chain joins TRBV19 to TRBJ1-5; tentatively, D is TRBD1 (5 bases). The CDR3 sequence is 13 residues long. CDR1 is LNHDA, CDR2 SQIVND, per germline (reference sequence). The V end was cut by 6 bases, the J end by 5 bases, with 11 bases between. This CDR3 reads CASSRGSDQPQHF. The CDR3 DNA follows: TGTGCCAGTAGCCGGGGGTCTGATCAGCCCCAGCATTTT. The whole variable domain, remainder taken from reference TRBV19 and TRBJ1-5, is DGGITQSPKYLFRKEGQNVTLSCEQNLNHDAMYWYRQDPGQGLRLIYYSQIVNDFQKGDIAEGYSVSREKKESFPLTVTSAQKNPTAFYLCASSRGSDQPQHFGDGTRLSIL.

The chain uses TRBV7-6 and TRBJ2-1, with D possibly TRBD2 on 5 matching bases. Looked up from germline, CDR1 is SGHVS and CDR2 is FNYEAQ. The V and J ends lost 0 bases and 8 bases respectively, with 11 bases between them. This CDR3 is built from 14 residues. The CDR3 loop reads CASSLARGFDEQFF. Here the CDR3 DNA reads TGTGCCAGCAGCTTAGCGCGAGGGTTTGATGAGCAGTTCTTC.

The rearrangement joins TRBV2 to TRBJ2-5, with a possible D match to TRBD1 (5 bases). The CDR3 extends over 12 amino acids. V was pared by 3 bases and J by 4 bases, with 6 bases between. CDR1 is SNHLY and CDR2 is FYNNEI in the germline V gene. In nucleotides, the CDR3 is TGTGCCAGCAGTGACAGGGTAGAGACCCAGTACTTC. This translates into CASSDRVETQYF.

This clone occurred once. The V gene is TRBV7-8, the J gene TRBJ1-2; D gene ambiguous. The length of the CDR3 is 15 residues. In germline, CDR1 is SGHVS, CDR2 FQNEAQ. The germline V and J ends were trimmed by 5 bases and 8 bases, with 21 bases remaining between them. The CDR3 sequence: CASSPTLVFRGGYTF. The CDR3 DNA follows: TGTGCCAGCAGCCCCACTCTGGTCTTCCGAGGGGGCTACACCTTC. Combining the CDR3 with reference TRBV7-8 and TRBJ1-2 gives the whole variable domain GAGVSQSPRYKVAKRGQDVALRCDPISGHVSLFWYQQALGQGPEFLTYFQNEAQLDKSGLPSDRFFAERPEGSVSTLKIQRTQQEDSAVYLCASSPTLVFRGGYTFGSGTRLTVV.

The chain carries TRBV11-2 and TRBJ2-1; 9 bases are a match to TRBD2. V lost 5 bases to trimming and J lost 4 bases; unmatched junction nucleotides: 9. This CDR3 is built from 16 residues. Per germline, CDR1 SGHAT and CDR2 FQNNGV. The DNA of the CDR3 is TGTGCCAGCAGCGCGCGGCTAGCGGGGATTTACAATGAGCAGTTCTTC. Its protein product is CASSARLAGIYNEQFF.

The rearrangement uses TRBV24-1 and TRBJ2-1, with TRBD2 identical over 7 bases. This CDR3 spans 13 amino acids. Trimming took 4 bases from V and 7 from J; bases not matched to a gene: 3. The germline V gene encodes CDR1 KGHDR and CDR2 SFDVKD. The CDR3 nucleotides read TGTGCCACCAGTGAGGGAGGGGCGAATGAGCAGTTCTTC. This gives the protein CATSEGGANEQFF.

The V call is TRBV18, the J call TRBJ2-1; no clear D gene. The ends were cut back, 0 bases at V and 0 bases at J, with 6 bases in the middle. CDR3 length equals 15 residues. Germline loops: CDR1 KGHSH, CDR2 LQKENI. The CDR3 coding sequence is TGTGCCAGCTCACCACCACTGAGCTCCTACAATGAGCAGTTCTTC. Translation: CASSPPLSSYNEQFF.